The TCR beta chain under discussion was sequenced for a study of immune evolution from preneoplasia to lung adenocarcinoma. This clone has more than one count but fewer than ten. V lost 8 bases, J lost 3 bases, and 11 bases lay in between. Germline V gives CDR1 SNHLY, CDR2 FYNNEI. This CDR3 contains 12 residues. The data were produced by immunoSEQ multiplex PCR, yet TCRdb's version contains in-frame clones alone and is incomplete. This sample has a few thousand clones, with approximately 88% found just once. Between the mid-2010s and the late 2010s, patients underwent resection in Japan or China. Two lung cancer pathologists independently confirmed each histologic diagnosis.

The gene calls are TRBV2 and TRBJ2-7; the D is unclear. This receptor was obtained from a person aged 45 to 59 with lung adenocarcinoma. Sequencing input: FFPE invasive lung adenocarcinoma tissue. CDR3 residues: CASGRQNYEQYF. DNA for the CDR3: TGTGCCAGCGGACGGCAGAACTACGAGCAGTACTTC.